The 30 T cell receptor beta chains presented below share a single source sample, sequenced in a study of tumor-infiltrating lymphocytes in primary liver carcinoma. Extraction also yielded germline DNA, while blood RNA was obtained from unsorted whole blood. The authors made TCR beta cDNA from around 500 ng total RNA with a constant-region primer. ARM-PCR, slightly modified, supplied the TCR beta libraries through three nested multiplex PCR rounds. It was with TRBV1-TRBV30 forward primers and a C-beta reverse primer that the first two PCR rounds were run, at roughly 9 cycles each. TCRdb independently ran MiXCR on the multiplex PCR reads; one entry per CDR3 protein. The table has around 330,000 distinct CDR3 sequences, around three fifths seen once; the top ten hold roughly 9%. The sequencing input was peripheral blood. These receptors all stem from a man between 40 and 49 years old with primary liver carcinoma and hepatitis B virus infection.

Comment on this clonotype: A clone one base away is much larger, so this may be a read error. This chain joins TRBV29-1 and TRBJ2-1, with a possible D match to TRBD2 (6 bases). This CDR3 region has 13 residues. CDR1 SQVTM and CDR2 ANQGSEA come from the germline V gene. CDR3 region: CSGFRDFYSEQFF. The CDR3 DNA follows: TGCAGCGGTTTCCGGGACTTCTACAGTGAGCAGTTCTTC.

On this clonotype itself: Being one base from a much bigger clone, this may be a read error. The gene calls are TRBV7-9 and TRBJ2-5; D possibly corresponds to TRBD1 (6 bases). Germline CDR1 reads SEHNR; CDR2 reads FQNEAQ (reference sequence). The CDR3 is 13 amino acids. V lost 5 bases and J lost 4, with 11 bases in between. CDR3 DNA: TGTGCCAGCAGCCGTGGACAGAGAGAGACCCAGTACTTC. Translated, it gives CASSRGQRETQYF.

On this clonotype: One end of the junction fails to match germline, which may point to a read error. The chain combines TRBV28 with TRBJ1-5; 8 bases match TRBD1. Germline-derived CDR1 and CDR2 are MDHEN and SYDVKM. CDR3 length equals 16 residues. The CDR3 region has the DNA TGTGCCGGCAATTTATCGACAGGGGCGTTAAATCAGCCTCAGCATTTT. As protein: CAGNLSTGALNQPQHF.

Note on this clonotype: A clone one base away is much larger, so this may be a read error. The chain combines TRBV4-2 with TRBJ2-1; TRBD1 matches 8 bases. CDR1 is LGHNA and CDR2 is YNFKEQ in the germline V gene. Unmatched junction bases numbered 11, after V lost 0 bases and J lost 10 bases. The CDR3 spans 16 residues. CDR3: CASSQDPQGAKYEQFF. Written as DNA, the CDR3 is TGTGCCAGCAGCCAAGATCCCCAGGGGGCTAAGTACGAGCAGTTCTTC.

With respect to this clonotype: Here the CDR3 omits its conserved ending phenylalanine or tryptophan, so a read error is the likely source. J is TRBJ2-7 and V is TRBV6-5; no reliable D call. CDR1 and CDR2 from the germline V gene are MNHEY and SVGAGI. The CDR3 consists of 13 residues. The germline V and J ends were trimmed by 2 bases and 7 bases, with 12 bases remaining between them. The CDR3 bases are TGTGCCAGCAGTTACGAACAGTATACGGAGCAGTACTTA. Protein product: CASSYEQYTEQYL.

With regard to this clonotype: One end of the junction does not line up with germline, which may come from a read error. The gene calls are TRBV30 and TRBJ1-5; D might be TRBD1 (6 bases). Germline V gene sequence: CDR1 GTSNPN, CDR2 SVGIG (reference sequence). The CDR3 spans 15 residues. Here the CDR3 DNA reads TGTGTCTGGGGGGCAGGGCAGAACCCCAATCAGCCCCAGCATTTT. Amino acids: CVWGAGQNPNQPQHF.

As to this clonotype: Being one base from a much bigger clone, this may be a read error. The V and J genes are TRBV12-3 or TRBV12-4 and TRBJ1-2, with TRBD1 matching over 9 bases. The CDR3 runs 14 residues. CDR3 DNA sequence: TGTGCCAGCAGTCTATCCGGACAGGGGTATGGCAACACCTTC. Its protein is CASSLSGQGYGNTF.

Ten or more counts support this clonotype. The chain has TRBV6-2 or TRBV6-3 and TRBJ1-5; 7 bases match TRBD1. Germline-derived CDR1 and CDR2 are MNHEY and SVGEGT. Trimming at V came to 0 bases and at J to 7 bases, leaving 3 bases not matched to a gene. The CDR3 consists of 14 residues. The CDR3, as DNA: TGTGCCAGCAGTTACTCAGGGGGCCAGCAGCCCCAGCATTTT. Its translation: CASSYSGGQQPQHF.

The chain employs TRBV5-1 and TRBJ2-1; perhaps TRBD2 as D (5 bases). The V gene's germline CDR1 is SGHRS and CDR2 YFSETQ. The V end was cut by 5 bases, the J end by 4 bases, with 16 bases between. The CDR3 spans 15 residues. CDR3 DNA sequence: TGCGCCAGCAGGGTTCTAGTGTCGGGGTACAATGAGCAGTTCTTC. It encodes CASRVLVSGYNEQFF.

There are a few counts of this clonotype. V is TRBV5-1 and J is TRBJ2-5; 8 bases match TRBD1. V lost 4 bases and J lost 5; bases outside the gene matches: 7. The CDR3 contains 14 residues. The V gene's germline CDR1 is SGHRS and CDR2 YFSETQ. DNA for the CDR3: TGCGCCAGCAGCGTGACAGGGGTGGGGGAGACCCAGTACTTC. Translation: CASSVTGVGETQYF.

As to this clonotype: A read error is possible here, since a much larger clone lies one base away. CDR3 region: CSVDRGFDQQFF. CDR3 in DNA: TGCAGCGTTGACAGGGGCTTCGATCAGCAGTTCTTC. The J gene is TRBJ2-1, the V gene TRBV29-1; the D gene is possibly TRBD1 (6 bases). The CDR3 consists of 12 residues. V shed 3 bases and J shed 11 bases, with 14 bases lying between them. Germline-derived CDR1 and CDR2 are SQVTM and ANQGSEA.

Turning to this clonotype: Mismatch with germline at one junction end may stem from a read error. V is TRBV4-1 and J is TRBJ2-7; D is ambiguous. The length of the CDR3 is 13 residues. Germline V gives CDR1 MGHRA, CDR2 YSYEKL. The CDR3 DNA sequence: TGCGTCAGCAGCCAAGATGGTCAGAACGAGCAGTACTTC. Residues: CVSSQDGQNEQYF.

Comment on this clonotype: A much larger clone differs from this one at a single base, so this may be a read error. The V call is TRBV12-3 or TRBV12-4, the J call TRBJ1-1, with D maybe TRBD1 (6 bases). This CDR3 contains 15 residues. The CDR3 sequence: CASSAVQGWNTEAYF. CDR3 DNA: TGTGCCAGCAGTGCCGTACAGGGATGGAACACTGAAGCTTACTTT.

Only a few counts were recorded for this clonotype. The chain employs TRBV10-3 and TRBJ1-5; D is possibly TRBD1 (6 bases). The CDR3 extends over 16 amino acids. Germline CDR1 is ENHRY and CDR2 is SYGVKD. Trimming removed 4 bases at V and 6 bases at J, with 19 bases between. The CDR3 DNA reads as TGTGCCATCAGTGCCCGGGGGCCCCAGGCGCGTCAGCCCCAGCATTTT. Translated, it gives CAISARGPQARQPQHF.

Comment on this clonotype: The CDR3 end shows no conserved phenylalanine or tryptophan, and so a read error is likely. The V call is TRBV29-1, the J call TRBJ1-1, with TRBD1 identical over 8 bases. This CDR3 has 15 amino acids. CDR1 is SQVTM, CDR2 ANQGSEA, per germline. CDR3 bases: TGCAGCGCGTCAGGGGGCTGGGGAATGAACTCTGAAGCTTTCTCT. Protein product: CSASGGWGMNSEAFS.

The chain carries TRBV10-3 and TRBJ1-2, with TRBD1 as a possible D gene (5 bases). The ends were cut back, 6 bases at V and 4 bases at J, with 15 bases in the middle. There are 14 residues in the CDR3. Germline-derived CDR1 and CDR2 are ENHRY and SYGVKD. DNA of the CDR3: TGTGCCATCAGCGACTCCCCCGACAGCTATGGCTACACCTTC. It encodes CAISDSPDSYGYTF.

Points on this clonotype: The junction does not match germline at one end; this may be a read error. CDR3 sequence reads: CATSAEGAGVNVLTF. CDR3 bases: TGTGCCACCAGTGCTGAAGGGGCCGGGGTCAACGTCCTGACTTTC. The V call is TRBV24-1, the J call TRBJ2-6; the D call may be TRBD1 or TRBD2 (5 bases each). The CDR3 runs 15 residues. From germline, CDR1 is KGHDR and CDR2 SFDVKD.

A word on this clonotype: One end of the junction is discordant with germline, which a read error may explain. CDR3 loop: CDSSRRSSSYNEQFF. The DNA for the CDR3 is TGTGACAGCAGCCGCCGCTCTAGTTCCTACAATGAGCAGTTCTTC. V is TRBV11-1 and J is TRBJ2-1, with D hard to call. Germline loops: CDR1 SGHAT, CDR2 FQDESV (reference sequence). The CDR3 length is 15 residues.

Concerning this clonotype: Being one base from a much bigger clone, this may be a read error. The CDR3 loop reads CASGLRGRAVKTQYF. In nucleotides, the CDR3 is TGTGCCAGCGGGCTGAGGGGGAGGGCCGTAAAGACCCAGTACTTC. The V call is TRBV6-5, the J call TRBJ2-5; D perhaps matches TRBD2 (7 bases). The CDR3 has 15 residues. In germline, CDR1 is MNHEY, CDR2 SVGAGI. Trimming stripped 8 bases from V and 6 bases from J, with 22 bases between.

Details on this clonotype: Since a much larger clone is just one base distant, this may be a read error. The CDR3 ends on some other residue instead of the conserved phenylalanine or tryptophan, so this is likely a read error. The V gene is TRBV10-2, the J gene TRBJ2-5; 11 bases agree with TRBD1. The germline gives CDR1 WSHSY, CDR2 SAAADI. Trimming removed 8 bases from V and 3 bases from J; junction bases left unmatched: 5. The CDR3 runs to 14 residues. CDR3: CASARTGGEETQYY. The CDR3 region has the DNA TGCGCCAGCGCCCGGACAGGGGGCGAAGAGACCCAGTACTAC.

This clonotype came up once. This may arise from a read error, as a much more abundant clone is one base away. The CDR3 loop reads CANSMGNSYEQYF. CDR3 bases: TGTGCCAACAGTATGGGTAACTCCTACGAGCAGTACTTC. The rearrangement uses TRBV6-5 and TRBJ2-7; D gene uncertain. CDR1 MNHEY and CDR2 SVGAGI come from the germline V gene. The CDR3 extends over 13 amino acids.

Only a few counts were recorded for this clonotype. This may come from a read error, since a much larger clone is one base off. The chain is built from TRBV29-1 and TRBJ2-2; 8 positions agree with TRBD1. Germline CDR1 SQVTM, CDR2 ANQGSEA. The CDR3 totals 15 residues. DNA of the CDR3: TGCAGCGTTGACCCTGGACAGGGTTACACCGGGGGGCTGTTTTTT. This codes for CSVDPGQGYTGGLFF.

A word on this clonotype: A much larger clone differs by one base, so this may be a read error. V is TRBV4-1 and J is TRBJ1-5; 7 bases map to TRBD1. Germline V gene sequence: CDR1 MGHRA, CDR2 YSYEKL. This CDR3 has 14 residues. CDR3 sequence: CTSSQRDSGQPQHF. CDR3 nucleotide sequence: TGCACCAGCAGCCAACGGGACAGCGGTCAGCCCCAGCATTTT.

Note on this clonotype: A read error may produce the germline difference seen at one junction end. V gene TRBV6-5 combines with J gene TRBJ2-7; 10 nucleotides align to TRBD1. The CDR3 loop spans 13 amino acids. The germline CDR1 and CDR2 sequences are MNHEY and SVGAGI. CDR3: CASSWDRGYEQCF. CDR3 DNA sequence: TGTGCCAGCAGTTGGGACAGGGGTTACGAGCAGTGCTTC.

This rearrangement joins TRBV5-6 to TRBJ2-7; no firm D call. Germline V gene lookup returns CDR1 SGHDT and CDR2 YYEEEE. This CDR3 is 12 amino acids long. Trimming pared 6 bases from V and 5 bases from J, leaving 12 bases between. The CDR3 protein is CASTYGRNEQYF. The CDR3 nucleotides read TGTGCCAGCACCTACGGAAGAAACGAGCAGTACTTC.

The V call is TRBV30, the J call TRBJ1-1; D unresolved. Germline CDR1 reads GTSNPN; CDR2 reads SVGIG (reference sequence). V was clipped by 2 bases and J by 11 bases, with 9 bases between them. The CDR3 is made up of 10 amino acids. CDR3 loop: CAWSTTRAFF. CDR3 DNA: TGTGCCTGGAGTACCACGCGGGCTTTCTTT.

Of note for this clonotype: A read error may account for a junction end that differs from germline. Written as DNA, the CDR3 is TGTGCCAGCCGTGAGTGGGACTATGGCTGCACCTTC. Translating gives CASREWDYGCTF. The chain uses TRBV6-2 or TRBV6-3 and TRBJ1-2; TRBD1 might be the D (5 bases). Germline CDR1 reads MNHEY; CDR2 reads SVGEGT. This CDR3 is 12 amino acids long.

This clonotype was observed at least ten times. The junction differs from germline at one of its ends, possibly a read error. V gene TRBV4-1 combines with J gene TRBJ1-3, with D hard to call. CDR1 and CDR2 (germline): MGHRA, YSYEKL. CDR3 size: 17 residues. The CDR3 DNA is TGCGCCAGGAGCCAAGAGGGCGTCCACCTCTCTGGAAACACCATATATTTT. Protein sequence: CARSQEGVHLSGNTIYF.

As to this clonotype: A junction boundary mismatches the germline segment, possibly from a read error. The chain is built from TRBV12-3 or TRBV12-4 and TRBJ2-7, with 8 bases aligning to TRBD1. There are 13 residues in the CDR3. The CDR3 loop is CASNMDRAYDQYF. As DNA, the CDR3 is TGTGCCAGCAACATGGACAGGGCCTACGATCAGTACTTC.

A word on this clonotype: Given a much more abundant clone one base away, this may be a read error. The gene calls are TRBV29-1 and TRBJ2-1; no firm D call. CDR3 length equals 13 residues. V lost 2 bases, J lost 5 bases, and 10 bases lay in between. Germline V CDR1 and CDR2: SQVTM, ANQGSEA. The CDR3 reads CSVERLIDNEQFF. The CDR3 coding sequence is TGCAGCGTTGAACGGCTAATTGACAATGAGCAGTTCTTC.